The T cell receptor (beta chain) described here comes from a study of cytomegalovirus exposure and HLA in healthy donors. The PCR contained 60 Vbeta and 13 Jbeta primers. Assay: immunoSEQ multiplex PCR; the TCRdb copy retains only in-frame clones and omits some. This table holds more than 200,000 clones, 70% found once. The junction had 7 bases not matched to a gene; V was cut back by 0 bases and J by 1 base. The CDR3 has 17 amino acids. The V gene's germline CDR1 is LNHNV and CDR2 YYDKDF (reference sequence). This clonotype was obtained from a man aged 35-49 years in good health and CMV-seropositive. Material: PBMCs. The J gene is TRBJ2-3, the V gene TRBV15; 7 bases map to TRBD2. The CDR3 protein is CATSRESASGRTDTQYF. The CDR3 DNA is TGTGCCACCAGCAGAGAATCGGCTAGCGGACGCACAGATACGCAGTATTTT.